The source of this TCR beta chain is a study of graft-versus-host responses after intestinal transplantation. Study summary: The study gave all recipients anti-thymocyte globulin induction, then tacrolimus and steroids for three to four years. Study observations and caveats: Recipient marrow held GvH clones, some first seen in ileum or blood.

Here immunoSEQ multiplex PCR was the method, and the copy in TCRdb shows in-frame clones only, minus some. This sample has about 150,000 clones; nearly 95% occur once, and the top ten carry approximately 0.2%. A remark on this clone: The antigen is unknown.

Trimming took 0 bases from V and 2 from J; bases not matched to a gene: 4. The CDR3 has 18 amino acids. The V gene's germline CDR1 is SGHRS and CDR2 YFSETQ. The V and J genes are TRBV5-1 and TRBJ2-6, with 11 positions matching TRBD1. This sample comprised unstimulated CD4+ T cells sorted from spleen or lymph node cells, obtained before intestinal transplant. The source is a human donor who received an intestinal transplant. The CDR3 protein is CASSLVGQGAPGANVLTF. CDR3 nucleotides: TGCGCCAGCAGCTTGGTCGGACAGGGGGCCCCTGGGGCCAACGTCCTGACTTTC.